This is a list of T cell receptor beta chains from one sample in a study of human T cells and chemical hapten exposure. One entry per CDR3 protein results from TCRdb running MiXCR on the RACE reads. The data show around 120,000 distinct CDR3 sequences, 13% seen once. The source material was whole blood, sampled in connection with sensitization to the hapten diphenylcyclopropenone (DPC). The source is a woman younger than 30 with alopecia areata. Some clones in this sample may be carry-over from other donors' samples. The CDR3 runs from the conserved cysteine through the conserved F or W. The order of the fields is V gene, J gene, clone size, D gene, CDR3 DNA, CDR3 protein. The D gene is left open where the match is weak. The size of a clone is reported for some rows only, either as once, few or many, or as a class for expanded clones.

TRBV11-2	TRBJ2-3	.	TRBD2	TGTGCCAGCAGCGATAAGCGGGGGAGTTACACAGATACGCAGTATTTT	CASSDKRGSYTDTQYF
TRBV29-1	TRBJ1-3	few	.	TGCAGCGTCCGGTTGGGAAACACCATATATTTT	CSVRLGNTIYF
TRBV4-3	TRBJ2-1	few	.	TGCGCCAGCAGCCAAGTGGGCAGGGGCTCCTACAATGAGCAGTTCTTC	CASSQVGRGSYNEQFF
TRBV6-2/TRBV6-3	TRBJ2-2	few	TRBD1	TGTGCCAGCAGTCCACAGGGGTTCGGGGAGCTGTTTTTT	CASSPQGFGELFF
TRBV6-5	TRBJ1-2	.	.	TGTGCCAGCAGTTACCTTCAGGGAAGAAGTAACTATGGCTACACCTTC	CASSYLQGRSNYGYTF
TRBV29-1	TRBJ2-7	few	.	TGCAGCGTTTCGTACCGATCCTCCTCCTACGAGCAGTACTTC	CSVSYRSSSYEQYF
TRBV18	TRBJ2-7	few	.	TGTGCCAGCTCCCAGGACGGATCCTACGAGCAGTACTTC	CASSQDGSYEQYF
TRBV12-3/TRBV12-4	TRBJ2-1	.	.	TGTGCCAGCAGCCCCCCCAGGGGCCTGAATGAGCAGTTCTTC	CASSPPRGLNEQFF
TRBV7-2	TRBJ2-3	.	.	TGTGCCAGCAGCTTAACGGAGGATACGCAGTATTTT	CASSLTEDTQYF
TRBV11-1	TRBJ2-7	few	.	TGTGCCAGCAGCTTATTGAGGACAGTGTCCGACGAGCAGTACTTC	CASSLLRTVSDEQYF
TRBV28	TRBJ1-5	.	.	TGTGCCAGCATCCAGGCGAATCAGCCCCAGCATTTT	CASIQANQPQHF
TRBV29-1	TRBJ2-5	few	.	TGCAGCGTTGACCCCGGACAGATTCAAGAGACCCAGTACTTC	CSVDPGQIQETQYF
TRBV6-1	TRBJ1-2	few	.	TGTGCCAGCAGTGAAATGAGTAACCAGGGGCTTGGCTACACCTTC	CASSEMSNQGLGYTF
TRBV27	TRBJ2-3	few	TRBD2	TGTGCCAGCAGGCTAGCGGATAGCACAGATACGCAGTATTTT	CASRLADSTDTQYF
TRBV11-3	TRBJ2-1	.	TRBD2	TGTGCCAGCAGCTTAGAAGGGACTAGGGTTAACAATGAGCAGTTCTTC	CASSLEGTRVNNEQFF
TRBV11-2	TRBJ1-5	.	.	TGTGCCAGCAGCTTAGGCATCAATCAGCCCCAGCATTTT	CASSLGINQPQHF
TRBV30	TRBJ2-2	many	.	TGTGCCTGGAGTGCAGAATACCTCCTAAACACCGGGGAGCTGTTTTTT	CAWSAEYLLNTGELFF
TRBV7-8	TRBJ2-5	few	.	TGTGCCAGCAGCTTGGAGCTCCAAGAGACCCAGTACTTC	CASSLELQETQYF
TRBV6-5	TRBJ1-2	few	TRBD1	TGTGCCAGCAGTTACCGACGACCTGGGACAGCCTGGGGCTACACCTTC	CASSYRRPGTAWGYTF
TRBV3-1	TRBJ2-7	.	TRBD1	TGTGCCAGCAGCCTAGGGACAGGAAGGGGCGAGCAGTACTTC	CASSLGTGRGEQYF
TRBV28	TRBJ1-3	.	TRBD1	TGTGCCAGCAGTTCGTTACAGGGGGCTGGAAACACCATATATTTT	CASSSLQGAGNTIYF
TRBV7-9	TRBJ1-2	.	.	TGTGCCAGCAGTAGGGGGAGGGACTATGGCTACACCTTC	CASSRGRDYGYTF
TRBV5-5	TRBJ1-1	few	.	TGTGCCAGCAGCTTGGCCCAGGGTCGGTGGGACACTGAAGCTTTCTTT	CASSLAQGRWDTEAFF
TRBV20-1	TRBJ1-1	.	.	TGCAGTGCTAATGAGGGGGACACTGAAGCTTTCTTT	CSANEGDTEAFF
TRBV15	TRBJ1-4	many	TRBD1	TGTGCCACCAGCAGAGATCTTCGGACAGGAGCTGAAAAACTGTTTTTT	CATSRDLRTGAEKLFF
TRBV6-2/TRBV6-3	TRBJ2-2	many	TRBD2	TGTGCCAGCAGTCGACTAGCATCCGGCACCGGGGAGCTGTTTTTT	CASSRLASGTGELFF
TRBV20-1	TRBJ1-1	.	.	TGCAGTGCAACAAAGGAGTGGGGCACTGAAGCTTTCTTT	CSATKEWGTEAFF
TRBV18	TRBJ2-1	many	.	TGTGCCAGCTCACCCCTCCCGACAGGTTCCTACAATGAGCAGTTCTTC	CASSPLPTGSYNEQFF
TRBV29-1	TRBJ2-2	many	.	TGCAGCGTTGGAAGACAAGGAGGGGAGCTGTTTTTT	CSVGRQGGELFF
TRBV20-1	TRBJ1-2	few	TRBD1	TGCAGTGCTAGACGCCCCGGGACAGGGGGCTATAACTATGGCTACACCTTC	CSARRPGTGGYNYGYTF
TRBV18	TRBJ1-4	few	.	TGTGCCAGCTCACAGGGGATTGGTGAAAAACTGTTTTTT	CASSQGIGEKLFF
TRBV27	TRBJ1-2	.	TRBD1	TGTGCCAGCAGCCTTTCATGGCAGGGGGCTAACTATGGCTACACCTTC	CASSLSWQGANYGYTF
TRBV28	TRBJ1-2	many	.	TGTGCCAGCTCCGATAACTATGGCTACACCTTC	CASSDNYGYTF
TRBV27	TRBJ1-5	.	.	TGTGCCAGCAGTTTATCGGGGGGGCTTCAGCCCCAGCATTTT	CASSLSGGLQPQHF
TRBV10-2	TRBJ2-3	few	.	TGCGCCAGCACCGAGGTCCTCCTAGATACGCAGTATTTT	CASTEVLLDTQYF
TRBV18	TRBJ2-1	few	.	TGTGCCAGCTCACCGGCCGGGACACCCTATACCTACAATGAGCAGTTCTTC	CASSPAGTPYTYNEQFF
TRBV7-6	TRBJ2-1	.	TRBD2	TGTGCCAGCAGCTTAGAACCGAGCGGGGGTGCATACAATGAGCAGTTCTTC	CASSLEPSGGAYNEQFF
TRBV20-1	TRBJ1-2	few	.	TGCAGTGCTAGAGACTCGGGAGGAGAAGGTCATGGCTACACCTTC	CSARDSGGEGHGYTF
TRBV7-2	TRBJ2-1	.	TRBD2	TGTGCCAGCAGCTTAGCCCAAACTAGCGGGGGGTTCTACAATGAGCAGTTCTTC	CASSLAQTSGGFYNEQFF
TRBV12-3/TRBV12-4	TRBJ1-1	.	.	TGTGCCAGCAGCTCTAATGGCGCAACTGAAGCTTTCTTT	CASSSNGATEAFF
TRBV20-1	TRBJ2-3	.	TRBD2	TGCAGTGCTAGTTCTAGCGGGGGGGCCGCAGATACGCAGTATTTT	CSASSSGGAADTQYF
TRBV7-2	TRBJ2-5	.	.	TGTGCCAGCAGCCATACCGGACTTATCCAAGAGACCCAGTACTTC	CASSHTGLIQETQYF
TRBV27	TRBJ2-7	.	.	TGTGCCAGCAGTAGCTGGACGGGATCCTACGAGCAGTACTTC	CASSSWTGSYEQYF
TRBV30	TRBJ1-2	few	.	TGTGCCTGGAGTGTACAGGCTAACTATGGCTACACCTTC	CAWSVQANYGYTF
TRBV5-6	TRBJ1-4	few	.	TGTGCCAGCAGCCGGACTACAACTAATGAAAAACTGTTTTTT	CASSRTTTNEKLFF
TRBV18	TRBJ2-7	.	.	TGTGCCAGCTCACCACCTTCAGGGGTAAACGAGCAGTACTTC	CASSPPSGVNEQYF